A single sample gave rise to the 23 T cell receptor beta chains below, sequenced in a study of long-term antiretroviral therapy in people with HIV. Survey-level immunoSEQ v3.0 assays were run. Assay used: immunoSEQ multiplex PCR; TCRdb lists only in-frame clones, some missing. In the table there are approximately 37,000 clones, 83% of which are singletons. This specimen was unsorted PBMCs, taken 1 year after starting antiretroviral therapy. The receptors shown here come from a man between 18 and 35 years old with HIV.

V is TRBV7-6 and J is TRBJ1-1; 7 nucleotides line up with TRBD1. Looked up from germline, CDR1 is SGHVS and CDR2 is FNYEAQ. Trimming took 6 bases from V and 11 from J; bases not matched to a gene: 9. CDR3 size: 12 residues. As DNA, the CDR3 is TGTGCCAGCAGTTCAAGGGGGCAGGGCGCTTTCTTT. Translated: CASSSRGQGAFF.

The chain joins TRBV6-1 to TRBJ2-6, with D possibly being TRBD2 (5 bases). Germline V gene data show CDR1 as MNHNS and CDR2 as SASEGT. Trimming took 8 bases from V and 4 from J, leaving 15 bases between them. This CDR3 is built from 15 residues. The CDR3 region has the DNA TGTGCCAGCGGGATTGAGGGATCCGGGGCCAACGTCCTGACTTTC. Translation: CASGIEGSGANVLTF.

The chain has TRBV5-5 and TRBJ2-7; 8 bases line up with TRBD1. The V gene's germline CDR1 is SGHKS and CDR2 YYEKEE (reference sequence). The CDR3 loop spans 14 amino acids. V was clipped by 3 bases and J by 4 bases; unmatched bases: 6. CDR3 in amino acids: CASSYGQGRYEQYF. The DNA for the CDR3 is TGTGCCAGCAGCTACGGACAGGGAAGGTACGAGCAGTACTTC.

This clone was detected once. The V gene is TRBV5-6, the J gene TRBJ1-5, with a possible D match to TRBD1 (6 bases). Per germline, CDR1 SGHDT and CDR2 YYEEEE. This CDR3 spans 16 amino acids. V was shortened by 4 bases and J by 5 bases, with 19 bases between the two germline ends. The CDR3 nucleotides read TGTGCCAGCAGCCCAAGATGGGGGGCAAGGGATCAGCCCCAGCATTTT. Protein sequence: CASSPRWGARDQPQHF.

Only a few counts were recorded for this clone. The chain combines TRBV27 with TRBJ1-2, with a possible D match to TRBD1 (6 bases). The germline gives CDR1 MNHEY, CDR2 SMNVEV (reference sequence). The V and J ends lost 4 bases and 3 bases respectively, with 15 bases between them. The CDR3 is made up of 15 amino acids. The CDR3 nucleotides are TGTGCCAGCAGTTCGGGACACCTGGGAGACTATGGCTACACCTTC. Its translation is CASSSGHLGDYGYTF.

This clone has just one count. This chain joins TRBV28 and TRBJ2-7; 7 nucleotides match TRBD1. V dropped 6 bases and J dropped 2; count of bases not matched to a gene: 10. Germline CDR1 is MDHEN and CDR2 is SYDVKM. The CDR3 consists of 15 residues. The CDR3 DNA reads as TGTGCCAGCAGCTCCGACAGGGAAGGAGCCTACGAGCAGTACTTC. Its protein product is CASSSDREGAYEQYF.

The chain joins TRBV28 to TRBJ2-7; 10 bases match TRBD1. J gave up 4 bases and V 8 bases, and 14 bases lay outside the gene matches. CDR1 is MDHEN, CDR2 SYDVKM, per germline. The length of the CDR3 is 16 residues. The CDR3 DNA reads as TGTGCCAGCTATCCTGGGAAGGGACAGGGGATTTACGAGCAGTACTTC. Its protein is CASYPGKGQGIYEQYF.

The genes are TRBV4-3 and TRBJ1-1; unclear D gene. V was shortened by 0 bases and J by 1 base, with 9 bases between the two germline ends. The CDR3 runs 15 residues. Germline V lookup: CDR1 LGHNA, CDR2 YSLEER. The chain's CDR3 is CASSQDPAANTEAFF. In DNA form, the CDR3 reads TGCGCCAGCAGCCAAGATCCCGCAGCGAACACTGAAGCTTTCTTT.

The V gene is TRBV9, the J gene TRBJ1-1; D is uncertain. V lost 3 bases, J lost 0 bases, and 12 bases lay in between. This CDR3 spans 15 amino acids. Per the germline V gene, CDR1 is SGDLS and CDR2 is YYNGEE. The CDR3 nucleotides read TGTGCCAGCAGCGCAGGAGGAAGCCTGAACACTGAAGCTTTCTTT. Protein product: CASSAGGSLNTEAFF. Using reference TRBV9 and TRBJ1-1 for the parts outside the CDR3, the full variable domain is DSGVTQTPKHLITATGQRVTLRCSPRSGDLSVYWYQQSLDQGLQFLIQYYNGEERAKGNILERFSAQQFPDLHSELNLSSLELGDSALYFCASSAGGSLNTEAFFGQGTRLTVV.

The V gene is TRBV18, the J gene TRBJ2-3; no reliable D call. CDR1 is KGHSH, CDR2 LQKENI, per germline. This CDR3 is built from 17 residues. V was pared by 2 bases and J by 0 bases, with 15 bases between. CDR3 protein: CASSPLDAITSTDTQYF. The CDR3 DNA is TGTGCCAGCTCACCATTAGACGCCATAACGAGCACAGATACGCAGTATTTT.

The chain has TRBV14 and TRBJ2-1; the match to TRBD2 covers 14 bases. The CDR3 sequence is 14 residues long. The V gene end was trimmed by 4 bases and the J gene end by 10 bases; junction bases not matched to a gene: 3. Per the germline V gene, CDR1 is SGHDN and CDR2 is FVKESK. The CDR3 loop reads CASSPGTSGREQFF. In DNA, the CDR3 is TGTGCCAGCAGCCCCGGGACTAGCGGGAGAGAGCAGTTCTTC.

The chain is built from TRBV19 and TRBJ2-6; no reliable D call. This CDR3 is 15 amino acids long. Germline-derived CDR1 and CDR2 are LNHDA and SQIVND (reference sequence). Trimming cost V 1 base and J 0 bases, with 4 bases left between them. CDR3 nucleotide sequence: TGTGCCAGTAGTATAGGTTACTCTGGGGCCAACGTCCTGACTTTC. It encodes CASSIGYSGANVLTF.

This chain connects TRBV6-4 to TRBJ2-1; 10 bases line up with TRBD2. This CDR3 has 14 amino acids. Germline CDR1 MRHNA, CDR2 SNTAGT. Trimming cost V 2 bases and J 8 bases; bases outside gene matches: 3. CDR3 sequence (DNA): TGTGCCAGCAGTGACGGCGGGACTAGCGATGAGCAGTTCTTC. It translates to CASSDGGTSDEQFF.

The chain links TRBV4-1 to TRBJ2-1; D could derive from TRBD1 or TRBD2 (5 bases each). The CDR3 spans 17 residues. Per germline, CDR1 MGHRA and CDR2 YSYEKL. V gave up 0 bases and J gave up 8 bases, with 20 bases separating them. Here the CDR3 reads CASSQDSWDASGYEQFF. The CDR3 DNA sequence: TGCGCCAGCAGCCAAGACAGTTGGGACGCGAGCGGCTATGAGCAGTTCTTC.

V usage is TRBV11-2 and J usage is TRBJ1-1; tentative D call: TRBD1 (5 bases). The germline CDR1 and CDR2 sequences are SGHAT and FQNNGV. This CDR3 has 13 residues. Between the trimmed V and J ends, which lost 0 bases and 11 bases, there was a span of 13 bases. In nucleotides, the CDR3 is TGTGCCAGCAGCTTAGATGAGGGCAGGGTGGCTTTCTTT. This translates into CASSLDEGRVAFF. Together with reference TRBV11-2 and TRBJ1-1, the CDR3 gives the full variable domain: EAGVAQSPRYKIIEKRQSVAFWCNPISGHATLYWYQQILGQGPKLLIQFQNNGVVDDSQLPKDRFSAERLKGVDSTLKIQPAKLEDSAVYLCASSLDEGRVAFFGQGTRLTVV.

This chain links TRBV6-5 with TRBJ1-3; unclear D gene. The germline gives CDR1 MNHEY, CDR2 SVGAGI. V lost 1 base to trimming and J lost 0 bases, with 10 bases between them. The CDR3 covers 16 residues. The CDR3, as DNA: TGTGCCAGCAGTTACTTACCGGTTTCCTCTGGAAACACCATATATTTT. It codes for CASSYLPVSSGNTIYF.

This clone was picked up one time. The V gene is TRBV27, the J gene TRBJ2-7, with a tentative D call TRBD1 (7 bases). V shed 0 bases and J shed 2 bases, with 14 bases lying between them. The CDR3 runs 16 residues. Germline V gene sequence: CDR1 MNHEY, CDR2 SMNVEV (reference sequence). The DNA of the CDR3 is TGTGCCAGCAGTTTATCAGGGCGGGACAGCACCTACGAGCAGTACTTC. This gives the protein CASSLSGRDSTYEQYF.

This chain uses TRBV21-1 with TRBJ1-1; the table's D call, TRBD1, has no DNA check behind it. TRBV21-1 is designated a pseudogene. This CDR3 has 14 amino acids. The CDR3 sequence is CASFQGETNTEAFF. The CDR3 coding sequence is TGTGCCAGCTTCCAGGGGGAGACGAACACTGAAGCTTTCTTT.

In this sample, this clone is medium-sized (0.01 to 0.1%). The genes are TRBV19 and TRBJ1-1; no clear D gene. CDR1 LNHDA and CDR2 SQIVND come from the germline V gene (reference sequence). Trimming stripped 4 bases from V and 3 bases from J, with 12 bases between. CDR3 size: 14 residues. DNA for the CDR3: TGTGCCAGTAGTACCTTTCCCGGCGACACTGAAGCTTTCTTT. Translated: CASSTFPGDTEAFF.

Written as DNA, the CDR3 is TGTGCCAGCAGCCCCTACAGGGAAACGAACACTGAAGCTTTCTTT. Residues: CASSPYRETNTEAFF. The J gene is TRBJ1-1, the V gene TRBV7-2, with D possibly matching TRBD1 (6 bases). The CDR3 extends over 15 amino acids. With 5 bases removed from V and 1 base from J, the gap between germline ends came to 14 bases. Germline lookup yields CDR1 SGHTA and CDR2 FQGNSA.

J is TRBJ2-7 and V is TRBV6-5; TRBD1 matches at 8 bases. Germline V gives CDR1 MNHEY, CDR2 SVGAGI. This CDR3 spans 14 amino acids. The trim removed 5 bases at V and 3 bases at J, leaving 6 bases unmatched. The CDR3 DNA follows: TGTGCCAGCAGTGCCCCGGGACAGGTCTACGAGCAGTACTTC. It is translated as CASSAPGQVYEQYF.

The chain carries TRBV28 and TRBJ2-7; tentative D call: TRBD1 (5 bases). Germline loops: CDR1 MDHEN, CDR2 SYDVKM. The V gene lost 1 base and the J gene lost 2 bases, with 12 bases spanning the gap. The CDR3 contains 15 residues. The CDR3 sequence: CASSLSRDQAYEQYF. CDR3 DNA: TGTGCCAGCAGTTTATCCAGGGATCAGGCCTACGAGCAGTACTTC.

The genes are TRBV7-3 and TRBJ2-3, with 8 bases that match TRBD2. V lost 2 bases to trimming and J lost 6 bases; unmatched junction nucleotides: 7. The CDR3 is made up of 15 amino acids. Germline V gene data show CDR1 as SGHTA and CDR2 as FQGTGA. CDR3 sequence reads: CASSLRGTGGDTQYF. The DNA for the CDR3 is TGTGCCAGCAGCTTACGCGGGACGGGGGGGGATACGCAGTATTTT. The variable domain in full, with the rest retrieved from reference TRBV7-3 and TRBJ2-3, is GAGVSQTPSNKVTEKGKYVELRCDPISGHTALYWYRQSLGQGPEFLIYFQGTGAADDSGLPNDRFFAVRPEGSVSTLKIQRTERGDSAVYLCASSLRGTGGDTQYFGPGTRLTVL.